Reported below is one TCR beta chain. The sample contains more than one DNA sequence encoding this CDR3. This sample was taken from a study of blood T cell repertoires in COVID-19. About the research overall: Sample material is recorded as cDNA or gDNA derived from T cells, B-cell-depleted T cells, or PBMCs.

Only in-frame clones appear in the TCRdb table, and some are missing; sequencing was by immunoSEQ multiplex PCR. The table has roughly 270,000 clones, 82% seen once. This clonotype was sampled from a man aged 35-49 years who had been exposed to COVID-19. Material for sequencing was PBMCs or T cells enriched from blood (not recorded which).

CDR3 amino acids: CASSPPPGGSNQPQHF. The CDR3, as DNA: TGTGCCAGCTCACCACCTCCGGGTGGGAGCAATCAGCCCCAGCATTTT. This chain links TRBV18 with TRBJ1-5; D is uncertain. The germline V gene encodes CDR1 KGHSH and CDR2 LQKENI. This CDR3 spans 16 amino acids. Trimming removed 0 bases at V and 1 base at J, with 10 bases between. The full variable domain, completed using reference TRBV18 and TRBJ1-5, is NAGVMQNPRHLVRRRGQEARLRCSPMKGHSHVYWYRQLPEEGLKFMVYLQKENIIDESGMPKERFSAEFPKEGPSILRIQQVVRGDSAAYFCASSPPPGGSNQPQHFGDGTRLSIL.